Given below is one T cell receptor beta chain in context. Clones were sequenced by immunoSEQ multiplex PCR, and TCRdb holds only the in-frame ones, with some missing. Here the sample spans under 200,000 clones, around four fifths being singletons. These data originate in a study of blood T cell repertoires in COVID-19. The V segment lost 4 bases and the J segment 7 bases; nucleotides outside the gene matches: 10. Germline V gene data show CDR1 as SNHLY and CDR2 as FYNNEI. The CDR3 totals 15 residues. The gene calls are TRBV2 and TRBJ1-5; 7 positions agree with TRBD1. The TCR originated in a man in his fifties or sixties who had recovered from COVID-19. Sample: PBMCs or T cells enriched from blood (not recorded which). The CDR3 is CASSGLVGGYQPQHF. The CDR3 DNA is TGTGCCAGCAGTGGTTTAGTAGGGGGCTACCAGCCCCAGCATTTT.